A single sample gave rise to the 7 T cell receptor beta chains below, sequenced in a study of cytomegalovirus exposure and HLA in healthy donors. Here immunoSEQ multiplex PCR was the method, and the copy in TCRdb shows in-frame clones only, minus some. This table has 110,000 to 150,000 clones, over 80% appearing once. The sample consisted of PBMCs. These receptors all come from a woman between 25 and 40 years old in good health and CMV-seropositive.

This chain links TRBV5-1 with TRBJ1-1; tentative D call: TRBD1 (6 bases). The germline V and J ends were trimmed by 0 bases and 0 bases, with 12 bases remaining between them. The germline gives CDR1 SGHRS, CDR2 YFSETQ. This CDR3 is built from 16 residues. The CDR3, as DNA: TGCGCCAGCAGCTTGGAGGCAGGGGTAATGAACACTGAAGCTTTCTTT. Protein: CASSLEAGVMNTEAFF.

The chain couples TRBV18 to TRBJ2-1; 8 nucleotides match TRBD2. Germline CDR1 KGHSH, CDR2 LQKENI. After removal of 3 bases from V and 6 bases from J, the junction contained 4 bases not matched to a gene. This CDR3 region has 14 residues. CDR3 coding DNA: TGTGCCAGCTCACCGGCTAGCGGGTCCAATGAGCAGTTCTTC. Translated: CASSPASGSNEQFF. The full variable domain, in which reference TRBV18 and TRBJ2-1 provide the parts outside the CDR3, is NAGVMQNPRHLVRRRGQEARLRCSPMKGHSHVYWYRQLPEEGLKFMVYLQKENIIDESGMPKERFSAEFPKEGPSILRIQQVVRGDSAAYFCASSPASGSNEQFFGPGTRLTVL.

The chain couples TRBV18 to TRBJ2-1, with D possibly being TRBD1 (6 bases). Germline V gene lookup returns CDR1 KGHSH and CDR2 LQKENI. This CDR3 has 14 amino acids. The ends were cut back, 1 base at V and 4 bases at J, with 8 bases in the middle. In DNA, the CDR3 is TGTGCCAGCTCACCACGGACAGTTTACAATGAGCAGTTCTTC. Protein product: CASSPRTVYNEQFF.

This clone was observed once. This chain connects TRBV4-1 to TRBJ2-5; 9 bases match TRBD1. CDR1 is MGHRA and CDR2 is YSYEKL in the germline V gene. The CDR3 runs to 17 residues. The ends lost 5 bases at V and 2 bases at J; junction bases unmatched: 12. The chain's CDR3 is CASSEGDRERDQETQYF. CDR3 bases: TGCGCCAGCAGCGAAGGGGACAGGGAACGGGATCAAGAGACCCAGTACTTC.

The chain uses TRBV4-1 and TRBJ1-4; 8 positions match TRBD1. The CDR3 length is 14 residues. Losses at the gene ends were 4 bases for V and 4 bases for J; bases not matched to a gene: 2. From germline, CDR1 is MGHRA and CDR2 YSYEKL. The CDR3 region is CASSPQGDNEKLFF. CDR3 in DNA: TGCGCCAGCAGCCCACAGGGGGATAATGAAAAACTGTTTTTT.

This sequence joins TRBV5-8 and TRBJ1-5; weak D call: TRBD1 (5 bases). CDR1 and CDR2 from the germline V gene are SGHTS and YDEGEE. The CDR3 sequence is 14 residues long. Trimming took off 8 bases at V and 3 bases at J, with 15 bases between the two ends. The CDR3 coding sequence is TGTGCCAGTAGGGGTTACACGGCCAATCAGCCCCAGCATTTT. Amino acid sequence: CASRGYTANQPQHF.

The gene calls are TRBV19 and TRBJ2-7; D is possibly TRBD2 (5 bases). The CDR3 extends over 13 amino acids. From germline, CDR1 is LNHDA and CDR2 SQIVND (reference sequence). V lost 6 bases to trimming and J lost 0 bases, with 9 bases between them. Here the CDR3 reads CASRTGSSYEQYF. The CDR3 DNA follows: TGTGCCAGTAGGACGGGGAGCTCCTACGAGCAGTACTTC.